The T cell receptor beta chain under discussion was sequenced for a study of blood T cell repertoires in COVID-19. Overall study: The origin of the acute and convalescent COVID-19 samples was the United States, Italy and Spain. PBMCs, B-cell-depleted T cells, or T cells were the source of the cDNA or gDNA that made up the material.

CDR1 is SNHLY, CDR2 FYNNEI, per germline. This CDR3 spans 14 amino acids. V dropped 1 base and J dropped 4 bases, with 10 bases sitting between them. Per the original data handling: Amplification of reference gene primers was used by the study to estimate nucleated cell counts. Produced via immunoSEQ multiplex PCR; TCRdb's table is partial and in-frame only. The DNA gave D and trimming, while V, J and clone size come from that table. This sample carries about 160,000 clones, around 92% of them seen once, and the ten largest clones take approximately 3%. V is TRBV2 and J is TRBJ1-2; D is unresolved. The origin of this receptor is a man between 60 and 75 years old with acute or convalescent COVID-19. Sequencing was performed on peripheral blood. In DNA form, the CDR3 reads TGTGCCAGCAGTGAAGTTTCGCAGATCTATGGCTACACCTTC. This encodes CASSEVSQIYGYTF.